The 9 T cell receptor beta chains reported below all come from one sample, sequenced in a study of CD8+CD57+ T cells in acquired aplastic anemia. The use of genomic DNA as template underpinned the TCR beta VDJ and CDR3 profiling. TCRdb itself ran the reads through MiXCR, one entry per CDR3 protein. The data contain hundreds of thousands of distinct CDR3 sequences, 65% to 75% of them singletons. Sequencing was done on a sample of sorted CD4+, CD8+, or CD8+CD57+ T cells (not recorded which) from PBMCs. Receptor source: a human donor in good health, serving as a control.

The genes are TRBV19 and TRBJ2-3; D uncertain. CDR3 length: 13 amino acids. V was pared by 5 bases and J by 2 bases, with 8 bases between. Germline assignment: CDR1 LNHDA and CDR2 SQIVND (reference sequence). Written as DNA, the CDR3 is TGTGCCAGTAGTGGCGGAAACACAGATACGCAGTATTTT. Residues: CASSGGNTDTQYF. The whole variable domain, filled in from reference TRBV19 and TRBJ2-3, reads DGGITQSPKYLFRKEGQNVTLSCEQNLNHDAMYWYRQDPGQGLRLIYYSQIVNDFQKGDIAEGYSVSREKKESFPLTVTSAQKNPTAFYLCASSGGNTDTQYFGPGTRLTVL.

This chain connects TRBV5-1 to TRBJ1-6; 10 bases are a match to TRBD1. The CDR3 is 15 amino acids. V lost 1 base to trimming and J lost 7 bases; unmatched junction nucleotides: 2. Germline values: CDR1 SGHRS, CDR2 YFSETQ. CDR3 coding DNA: TGCGCCAGCAGCTTGTCGGGACAGGGGAATTCACCCCTCCACTTT. Residues: CASSLSGQGNSPLHF.

This clonotype was seen at least ten times. The rearrangement joins TRBV5-8 to TRBJ2-5, with 9 bases identical to TRBD1. The CDR3 runs 15 residues. Germline CDR1 and CDR2: SGHTS and YDEGEE. With V trimmed by 4 bases and J by 3 bases, 7 bases remained unmatched. The CDR3 DNA is TGTGCCAGCAGCGTGGGACAGGGAGGGGAAGAGACCCAGTACTTC. Its protein is CASSVGQGGEETQYF.

The chain links TRBV7-3 to TRBJ2-5; D not resolved. CDR3 length: 15 residues. V lost 5 bases and J 11 bases, leaving 24 bases between the germline ends. Per the germline V gene, CDR1 is SGHTA and CDR2 is FQGTGA. DNA for the CDR3: TGTGCCAGCAGCCCAGATCTCGAAGCAGATACGCAGCAGTACTTC. It codes for CASSPDLEADTQQYF.

This chain links TRBV29-1 with TRBJ1-1; 7 bases line up with TRBD1. This CDR3 spans 12 amino acids. Trimming removed 6 bases from V and 5 bases from J; junction bases left unmatched: 6. Germline V lookup: CDR1 SQVTM, CDR2 ANQGSEA. The CDR3 DNA reads as TGCAGCGTGACAGGGCCCGGGACTGAAGCTTTCTTT. This translates into CSVTGPGTEAFF.

The table lists this clonotype with many counts. This chain joins TRBV5-8 and TRBJ2-7; a weak D match, TRBD1 (5 bases). The V end was cut by 4 bases, the J end by 2 bases, with 10 bases between. The CDR3 runs to 13 residues. The germline CDR1 and CDR2 sequences are SGHTS and YDEGEE. CDR3 DNA: TGTGCCAGCAGCCCGGACAAAGCCTACGAGCAGTACTTC. Amino acids: CASSPDKAYEQYF. Full variable domain (missing parts from reference TRBV5-8 and TRBJ2-7): EAGVTQSPTHLIKTRGQQATLRCSPISGHTSVYWYQQALGLGLQFLLWYDEGEERNRGNFPPRFSGRQFPNYSSELNVNALELEDSALYLCASSPDKAYEQYFGPGTRLTVT.

Many counts were recorded for this clonotype. This chain connects TRBV7-2 to TRBJ2-5; perhaps TRBD2 as D (6 bases). Germline-derived CDR1 and CDR2 are SGHTA and FQGNSA. The V end lost 5 bases, the J end lost 5 bases, and 12 bases lay between the germline ends. This CDR3 has 13 residues. CDR3 sequence (DNA): TGTGCCAGCAGCGTTGGACTAACGGAGACCCAGTACTTC. Its translation is CASSVGLTETQYF.

With respect to this clonotype: Its ends do not fully match the called genes, so a read error is possible. V gene TRBV7-9 combines with J gene TRBJ1-5, with D tentatively TRBD1 (5 bases). Per the germline V gene, CDR1 is SEHNR and CDR2 is FQNEAQ (reference sequence). The CDR3 is 13 amino acids. CDR3 in amino acids: CASSGGRGKNYRF. In DNA form, the CDR3 reads TGTGCCAGCAGTGGGGGAAGGGGAAAGAACTATCGCTTT.

This clonotype was observed many times. The chain employs TRBV10-2 and TRBJ2-6, with D possibly TRBD2 on 6 matching bases. CDR1 WSHSY and CDR2 SAAADI come from the germline V gene. V shed 7 bases and J shed 4 bases, with 20 bases lying between them. This CDR3 comprises 17 residues. CDR3 amino acids: CASTNGGRLAGANVLTF. CDR3 in DNA: TGCGCCAGCACCAACGGAGGGAGACTCGCAGGGGCCAACGTCCTGACTTTC.